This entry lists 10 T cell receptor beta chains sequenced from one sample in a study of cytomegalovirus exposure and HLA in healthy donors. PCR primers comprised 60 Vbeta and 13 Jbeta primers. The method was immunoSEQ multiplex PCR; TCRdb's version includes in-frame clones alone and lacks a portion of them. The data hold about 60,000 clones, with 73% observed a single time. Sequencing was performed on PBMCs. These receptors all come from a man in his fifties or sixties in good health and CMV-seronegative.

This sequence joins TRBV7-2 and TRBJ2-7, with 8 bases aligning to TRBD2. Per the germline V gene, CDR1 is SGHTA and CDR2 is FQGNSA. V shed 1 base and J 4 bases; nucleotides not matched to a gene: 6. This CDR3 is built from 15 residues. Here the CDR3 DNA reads TGTGCCAGCAGCTTAGGATCAGCGGGGGCTTACGAGCAGTACTTC. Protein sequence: CASSLGSAGAYEQYF.

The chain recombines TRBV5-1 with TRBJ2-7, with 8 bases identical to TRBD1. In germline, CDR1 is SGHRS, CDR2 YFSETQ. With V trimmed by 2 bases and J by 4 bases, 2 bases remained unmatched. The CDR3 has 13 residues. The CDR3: CASSFGTGYEQYF. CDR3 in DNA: TGCGCCAGCAGCTTCGGGACAGGTTACGAGCAGTACTTC.

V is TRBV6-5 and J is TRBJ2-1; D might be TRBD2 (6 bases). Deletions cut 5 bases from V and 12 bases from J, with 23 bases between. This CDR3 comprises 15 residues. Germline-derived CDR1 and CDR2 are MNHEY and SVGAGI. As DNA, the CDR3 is TGTGCCAGCAGTGTACGGACTAAGGCACCCGGGGGGCAGTTCTTC. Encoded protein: CASSVRTKAPGGQFF.

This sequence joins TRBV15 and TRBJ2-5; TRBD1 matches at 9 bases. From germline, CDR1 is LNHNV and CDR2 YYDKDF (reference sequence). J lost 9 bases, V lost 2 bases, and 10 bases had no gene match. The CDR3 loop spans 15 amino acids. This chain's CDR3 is CATSRPPGTGFSQYF. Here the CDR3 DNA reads TGTGCCACCAGCAGACCCCCCGGGACAGGGTTTTCCCAGTACTTC.

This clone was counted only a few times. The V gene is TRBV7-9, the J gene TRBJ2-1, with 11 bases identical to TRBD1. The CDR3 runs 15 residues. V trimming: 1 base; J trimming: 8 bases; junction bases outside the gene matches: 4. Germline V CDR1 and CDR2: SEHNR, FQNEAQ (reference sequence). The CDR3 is CASSLGRTGGDEQFF. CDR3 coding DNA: TGTGCCAGCAGCTTAGGGAGGACAGGGGGCGATGAGCAGTTCTTC.

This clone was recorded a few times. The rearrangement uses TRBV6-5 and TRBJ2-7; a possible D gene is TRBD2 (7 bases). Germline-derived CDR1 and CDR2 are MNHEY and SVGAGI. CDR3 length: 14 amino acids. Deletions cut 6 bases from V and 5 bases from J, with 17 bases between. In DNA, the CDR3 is TGTGCCAGCAGGATGATTGGGGGGGCACACGAGCAGTACTTC. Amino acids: CASRMIGGAHEQYF.

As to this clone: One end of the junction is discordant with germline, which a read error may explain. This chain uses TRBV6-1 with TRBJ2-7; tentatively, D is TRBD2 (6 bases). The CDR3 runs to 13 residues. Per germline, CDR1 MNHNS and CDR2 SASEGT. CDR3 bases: TGTGCCAGCAGCGAAGCCCCCGGGGGCGAGCAGTACTTC. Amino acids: CASSEAPGGEQYF.

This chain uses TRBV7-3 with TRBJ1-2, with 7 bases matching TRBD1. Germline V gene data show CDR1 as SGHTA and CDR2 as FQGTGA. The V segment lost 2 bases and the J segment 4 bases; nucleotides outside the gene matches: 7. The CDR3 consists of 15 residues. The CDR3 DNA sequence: TGTGCCAGCAGCTTAGGGCGGACAGGCATCTATGGCTACACCTTC. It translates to CASSLGRTGIYGYTF.

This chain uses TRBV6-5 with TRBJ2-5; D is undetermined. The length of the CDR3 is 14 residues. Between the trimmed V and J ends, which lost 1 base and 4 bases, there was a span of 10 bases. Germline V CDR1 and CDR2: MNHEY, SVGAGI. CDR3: CASSYLGSGETQYF. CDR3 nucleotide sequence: TGTGCCAGCAGTTACTTAGGTTCGGGAGAGACCCAGTACTTC.

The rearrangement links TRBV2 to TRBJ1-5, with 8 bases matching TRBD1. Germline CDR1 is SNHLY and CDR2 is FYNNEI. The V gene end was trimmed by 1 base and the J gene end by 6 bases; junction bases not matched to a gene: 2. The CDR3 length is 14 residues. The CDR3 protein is CASSEVQGAQPQHF. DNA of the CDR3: TGTGCCAGCAGTGAAGTCCAGGGGGCTCAGCCCCAGCATTTT.